Listed below are T cell receptor beta chains from one sample, sequenced in a study of T cell responses to AZD1222 COVID-19 vaccine. Clones were read by immunoSEQ multiplex PCR, and TCRdb kept only the in-frame ones, dropping some. Among 93,000 or so clones listed, 91% were seen once. Source: peripheral blood, taken on day 0 of AZD1222 vaccination. The source of these receptors is an adult in good health. The CDR3 runs from the conserved cysteine through the conserved F or W. D genes are given only for firm matches. Rows may omit the clone size; those that give it use once, few, many or a size class.

clone_size	v_call	j_call	d_call	cdr3_aa	cdr3_nt
NA	TRBV5-6	TRBJ2-1	NA	CASSLDGRAVFF	TGTGCCAGCAGCTTGGATGGCAGGGCGGTGTTCTTC
few	TRBV7-2	TRBJ2-2	TRBD2	CASSPRGGRAPTGELFF	TGTGCCAGCAGCCCCAGGGGCGGGAGGGCTCCCACCGGGGAGCTGTTTTTT
NA	TRBV7-2	TRBJ2-2	TRBD2	CASSGGGLAGPNTGELFF	TGTGCCAGCAGCGGGGGGGGACTAGCGGGTCCCAATACCGGGGAGCTGTTTTTT
NA	TRBV5-1	TRBJ2-7	NA	CASSLELTYEQYF	TGCGCCAGCAGCTTAGAATTAACCTACGAGCAGTACTTC
NA	TRBV11-3	TRBJ2-2	TRBD1	CASSLLGQGTGELFF	TGTGCCAGCAGCCTACTGGGACAGGGGACCGGGGAGCTGTTTTTT
NA	TRBV12-3/TRBV12-4	TRBJ1-1	NA	CASSLSPGREAFF	TGTGCCAGCAGTTTATCCCCGGGCCGTGAAGCTTTCTTT
NA	TRBV28	TRBJ2-7	NA	CASSASVTSSYEQYF	TGTGCCAGCAGTGCTAGCGTAACGAGCTCCTACGAGCAGTACTTC
NA	TRBV28	TRBJ2-1	TRBD2	CASRPSGTSGNNEQFF	TGTGCCAGCCGACCTTCCGGGACTAGCGGTAACAATGAGCAGTTCTTC
NA	TRBV28	TRBJ2-7	TRBD2	CASNFLGTSGYEQYF	TGTGCCAGCAATTTCCTCGGGACTAGCGGTTACGAGCAGTACTTC
once	TRBV5-5	TRBJ1-5	NA	CASSLSGFSNQPQHF	TGTGCCAGCAGCTTGAGCGGTTTTAGCAATCAGCCCCAGCATTTT
once	TRBV4-3	TRBJ2-7	NA	CASSRRVYYEQYF	TGCGCCAGCAGCCGCAGGGTATACTACGAGCAGTACTTC
NA	TRBV18	TRBJ2-7	TRBD1	CASSPPGDRREQYF	TGTGCCAGCTCACCACCGGGGGACAGGAGGGAGCAGTACTTC
NA	TRBV18	TRBJ1-2	NA	CASSPDRDYGYTF	TGTGCCAGCTCACCGGACAGAGACTATGGCTACACCTTC
NA	TRBV5-4	TRBJ1-2	TRBD1	CASSHDRVGGYTF	TGTGCCAGCAGCCACGACAGGGTTGGGGGCTACACCTTC
NA	TRBV7-2	TRBJ1-2	NA	CASIPLQTNYGYTF	TGTGCCAGCATCCCACTTCAGACTAACTATGGCTACACCTTC
NA	TRBV30	TRBJ2-2	TRBD2	CAWSVLAGDGELFF	TGTGCCTGGAGTGTACTAGCGGGAGACGGGGAGCTGTTTTTT
NA	TRBV7-8	TRBJ2-7	NA	CASSSFSTSSYEQYF	TGTGCCAGCAGCTCCTTCTCGACTAGTTCCTACGAGCAGTACTTC
once	TRBV9	TRBJ1-1	NA	CASSVVQGSNTEAFF	TGTGCCAGCAGCGTAGTTCAGGGCTCGAACACTGAAGCTTTCTTT
NA	TRBV6-5	TRBJ2-7	NA	CASSYSYDSSYEQYF	TGTGCCAGCAGTTACAGTTATGACAGCTCCTACGAGCAGTACTTC
NA	TRBV15	TRBJ2-7	NA	CATSRVGSGAYEQYF	TGTGCCACCAGCAGAGTGGGTAGCGGAGCCTACGAGCAGTACTTC